The text below deals with one TCR beta chain. Antigen: not known. Germline CDR1 LNHDA, CDR2 SQIVND (reference sequence). The CDR3 length is 14 residues. The J segment lost 3 bases and the V segment lost 4 bases, leaving 4 bases of the junction unmatched. The data belong to a study of Ad26.COV2.S vaccination and SARS-CoV-2 variants. The method was immunoSEQ multiplex PCR; TCRdb's version includes in-frame clones alone and lacks a portion of them. The sample contains about 350,000 clones, around 90% of which appear only once. Notes on the study in general: Vaccinated individuals (as opposed to placebo recipients) had higher spike-specific TCR breadth. With respect to non-spike TCR breadth, vaccine and placebo recipients were similar. There was reportedly substantial breadth in spike-specific CD8+ and CD4+ T cell responses after vaccination. The TCR breadth and depth analyses may have understated or missed part of the total T cell responses.

This sequence was found in a human donor who had recovered from COVID-19. Specimen: peripheral blood, collected after recovery from COVID-19. The chain carries TRBV19 and TRBJ2-5; 8 positions match TRBD1. The DNA of the CDR3 is TGTGCCAGTAGTAGCGGGACAGGCGAAGAGACCCAGTACTTC. This sequence encodes CASSSGTGEETQYF.